The 32 T cell receptor beta chains given below trace back to one sample, sequenced in a study of blood T cell repertoires in COVID-19. This table comes from immunoSEQ multiplex PCR, and its TCRdb copy is limited to in-frame clones, with some not included. Of tens of thousands of clones listed, approximately 73% are singletons. The sequenced sample consisted of peripheral blood. These TCRs come from a woman in her forties or fifties with active or convalescent COVID-19.

This clone was seen a few times. The chain has TRBV18 and TRBJ2-2, with TRBD2 as a possible D gene (6 bases). Trimming removed 4 bases from V and 4 bases from J, with 16 bases in between. CDR3 length: 16 residues. Germline CDR1 and CDR2: KGHSH and LQKENI. CDR3: CASSLGTSRGTGELFF. CDR3 sequence (DNA): TGTGCCAGCTCACTTGGGACTTCACGGGGCACCGGGGAGCTGTTTTTT.

CDR3 protein: CASSQTGNYGYTF. CDR3 nucleotides: TGTGCCAGCAGTCAAACAGGGAACTATGGCTACACCTTC. The chain couples TRBV27 to TRBJ1-2; tentative D call: TRBD1 (6 bases). Germline CDR1 and CDR2: MNHEY and SMNVEV (reference sequence). V lost 5 bases and J lost 2, with 9 bases in between. This CDR3 contains 13 residues.

This sequence joins TRBV9 and TRBJ1-2; TRBD1 aligns across 9 bases. The CDR3 consists of 13 residues. V lost 3 bases, J lost 6 bases, and 3 bases stayed unmatched. CDR1 SGDLS and CDR2 YYNGEE come from the germline V gene. As DNA, the CDR3 is TGTGCCAGCAGCGCCGGGACAGGGCATGGCTACACCTTC. Translation gives CASSAGTGHGYTF.

In its sample, this clone was seen a few times. The rearrangement uses TRBV6-5 and TRBJ2-7; 10 bases are shared with TRBD1. The trim removed 7 bases at V and 4 bases at J, leaving 10 bases unmatched. The CDR3 is made up of 15 amino acids. The germline V gene has CDR1 MNHEY and CDR2 SVGAGI. CDR3 loop: CASIPRQGALYEQYF. For the CDR3, the DNA is TGTGCCAGCATCCCTAGACAGGGGGCGCTTTACGAGCAGTACTTC.

The chain employs TRBV24-1 and TRBJ2-1; 7 nucleotides match TRBD1. The germline V gene encodes CDR1 KGHDR and CDR2 SFDVKD. The CDR3 contains 14 residues. Germline trimming cut 9 bases from V and 3 bases from J; bases unmatched to any gene: 7. CDR3 sequence: CATQGGPDYNEQFF. CDR3 coding DNA: TGTGCCACCCAAGGGGGCCCAGACTACAATGAGCAGTTCTTC.

V and J are TRBV11-2 and TRBJ2-5, with D maybe TRBD1 (7 bases). The CDR3 runs to 15 residues. Per the germline V gene, CDR1 is SGHAT and CDR2 is FQNNGV. Trimming shortened V by 5 bases and J by 1 base, and 14 bases separated the two germline ends. CDR3 protein: CASSAQGGIQETQYF. The CDR3 region has the DNA TGTGCCAGCAGCGCGCAGGGGGGAATCCAAGAGACCCAGTACTTC. Looking up the rest from reference TRBV11-2 and TRBJ2-5 gives the full variable domain: EAGVAQSPRYKIIEKRQSVAFWCNPISGHATLYWYQQILGQGPKLLIQFQNNGVVDDSQLPKDRFSAERLKGVDSTLKIQPAKLEDSAVYLCASSAQGGIQETQYFGPGTRLLVL.

This sequence joins TRBV6-2 or TRBV6-3 and TRBJ1-4; 8 bases are shared with TRBD1. With 5 bases clipped from V and 2 bases from J, the junction kept 13 bases outside the gene matches. In germline, CDR1 is MNHEY, CDR2 SVGEGT. This CDR3 spans 18 amino acids. CDR3 bases: TGTGCCAGCAGTCGCCCCGGACAGGGCTTCGCGACTAATGAAAAACTGTTTTTT. Protein product: CASSRPGQGFATNEKLFF.

The rearrangement links TRBV11-2 to TRBJ2-7, with D maybe TRBD1 (6 bases). Germline V gene data show CDR1 as SGHAT and CDR2 as FQNNGV. Trimming removed 5 bases at V and 7 bases at J, with 24 bases between. This CDR3 is built from 16 residues. The CDR3 loop reads CASSPVQGPLIREQYF. CDR3 in DNA: TGTGCCAGCAGCCCCGTCCAGGGGCCCTTGATACGGGAGCAGTACTTC.

This clone was observed once. The rearrangement uses TRBV18 and TRBJ1-1, with TRBD1 matching 9 bases. The CDR3 is 12 residues long. Germline V gene sequence: CDR1 KGHSH, CDR2 LQKENI. Trimming at V came to 4 bases and at J to 10 bases, leaving 4 bases not matched to a gene. The CDR3 DNA reads TGTGCCAGCTCACGGGACAGGGAAAGAGCTTTCTTT. Amino acid sequence: CASSRDRERAFF.

The chain carries TRBV28 and TRBJ2-1; D is uncertain. CDR3 length: 12 residues. Trimming took 6 bases from V and 8 from J, leaving 11 bases between them. Germline V lookup: CDR1 MDHEN, CDR2 SYDVKM. The CDR3 DNA follows: TGTGCCAGCAGCTTAAGAGTGTATGAGCAGTTCTTC. Translated: CASSLRVYEQFF.

The gene calls are TRBV12-3 or TRBV12-4 and TRBJ2-1; the D is unclear. The length of the CDR3 is 12 residues. The V end lost 5 bases, the J end lost 3 bases, and 5 bases lay between the germline ends. The chain's CDR3 is CASSPNYNEQFF. Here the CDR3 DNA reads TGTGCCAGCAGTCCCAACTACAATGAGCAGTTCTTC.

The chain has TRBV4-2 and TRBJ2-1; D gene ambiguous. V shed 0 bases and J shed 3 bases, with 6 bases lying between them. The CDR3 is 14 amino acids. Per the germline V gene, CDR1 is LGHNA and CDR2 is YNFKEQ. DNA for the CDR3: TGTGCCAGCAGCCAAGATCTTCGCTACAATGAGCAGTTCTTC. Protein sequence: CASSQDLRYNEQFF.

The chain joins TRBV5-3 to TRBJ1-4, with D perhaps matching TRBD1 (5 bases). TRBV5-3 belongs to the ORF category, with a function that is uncertain. The germline V and J ends were trimmed by 1 base and 4 bases, with 11 bases remaining between them. CDR3 length: 15 amino acids. CDR3 sequence reads: CARSLPGGSNEKLFF. For the CDR3, the DNA is TGTGCCAGAAGCTTGCCGGGGGGTAGTAATGAAAAACTGTTTTTT.

The gene calls are TRBV19 and TRBJ2-7; a possible D gene is TRBD1 (6 bases). This CDR3 has 11 amino acids. Germline-derived CDR1 and CDR2 are LNHDA and SQIVND (reference sequence). V lost 8 bases and J 6 bases, leaving 11 bases between the germline ends. CDR3 sequence: CASASRGEQYF. The CDR3 nucleotides read TGTGCCAGTGCGTCCAGGGGCGAGCAGTACTTC.

This chain links TRBV29-1 with TRBJ1-2; D is perhaps TRBD1 (5 bases). V was shortened by 4 bases and J by 5 bases, with 8 bases between the two germline ends. The length of the CDR3 is 11 residues. Germline V gene data show CDR1 as SQVTM and CDR2 as ANQGSEA. The CDR3 spells CSVGGRYGYTF. The CDR3, as DNA: TGCAGCGTTGGGGGCCGATATGGCTACACCTTC.

V is TRBV6-5 and J is TRBJ1-4; tentatively, D is TRBD1 (6 bases). Germline V CDR1 and CDR2: MNHEY, SVGAGI. The CDR3 spans 14 residues. Trimming shortened V by 5 bases and J by 7 bases, and 14 bases separated the two germline ends. CDR3: CASSTQGWGEKLFF. CDR3 DNA: TGTGCCAGCAGTACACAGGGCTGGGGTGAAAAACTGTTTTTT.

This rearrangement joins TRBV7-2 to TRBJ1-2; a weak D match, TRBD1 (6 bases). Trimming stripped 5 bases from V and 6 bases from J, with 13 bases between. The length of the CDR3 is 13 residues. From germline, CDR1 is SGHTA and CDR2 FQGNSA. CDR3: CASSDRSGDGYTF. The DNA for the CDR3 is TGTGCCAGCAGCGACAGGTCGGGCGATGGCTACACCTTC.

CDR3 residues: CASSQGTSGFNEQYF. The CDR3 bases are TGTGCCAGCAGCCAAGGGACTAGCGGGTTTAACGAGCAGTACTTC. The J gene is TRBJ2-7, the V gene TRBV7-9, with 12 bases that match TRBD2. The trim removed 5 bases at V and 5 bases at J, leaving 7 bases unmatched. There are 15 residues in the CDR3. Germline V gene sequence: CDR1 SEHNR, CDR2 FQNEAQ (reference sequence).

The rearrangement joins TRBV2 to TRBJ2-7, with 7 bases identical to TRBD1. The junction had 8 bases not matched to a gene; V was cut back by 6 bases and J by 0 bases. CDR1 SNHLY and CDR2 FYNNEI come from the germline V gene. CDR3 length equals 15 residues. The CDR3 DNA follows: TGTGCCAGCAGCCAACTCGGGACAGCCTCCTACGAGCAGTACTTC. This sequence encodes CASSQLGTASYEQYF.

This chain links TRBV6-9 with TRBJ1-2; maybe TRBD1 (5 bases). V dropped 4 bases and J dropped 4 bases, with 19 bases sitting between them. The CDR3 covers 16 residues. Germline V lookup: CDR1 MNHGY, CDR2 SVAAGI. CDR3 residues: CASSSVFRDWPYGYTF. The CDR3 coding sequence is TGTGCCAGCAGTTCCGTCTTCCGGGACTGGCCCTATGGCTACACCTTC.

This clone was detected many times. V usage is TRBV12-3 or TRBV12-4 and J usage is TRBJ2-2; D may be TRBD2 (6 bases). Trimming removed 3 bases from V and 9 bases from J, with 11 bases in between. This CDR3 is built from 13 residues. DNA of the CDR3: TGTGCCAGCAGTTTGGGACTTCACAGGGAGCTGTTTTTT. Its translation is CASSLGLHRELFF.

In this sample, this clone turned up a few times. This chain's CDR3 is CASSPPSGYEKLFF. Written as DNA, the CDR3 is TGTGCCAGCTCACCACCGTCGGGATATGAAAAACTGTTTTTT. The V and J genes are TRBV18 and TRBJ1-4; D ambiguous. V lost 0 bases to trimming and J lost 6 bases, with 8 bases between them. This CDR3 region has 14 residues. Germline V lookup: CDR1 KGHSH, CDR2 LQKENI.

The chain employs TRBV10-3 and TRBJ2-3; D is possibly TRBD1 (6 bases). This CDR3 spans 13 amino acids. V was shortened by 6 bases and J by 3 bases, with 10 bases between the two germline ends. The germline V gene has CDR1 ENHRY and CDR2 SYGVKD. DNA for the CDR3: TGTGCCATCAGATGGGGGCCTACAGATACGCAGTATTTT. Protein sequence: CAIRWGPTDTQYF.

J is TRBJ2-7 and V is TRBV7-2; 7 bases fit TRBD2. Germline V CDR1 and CDR2: SGHTA, FQGNSA. V lost 6 bases, J lost 5 bases, and 22 bases stayed unmatched. The CDR3 is 18 residues long. The CDR3 loop reads CASRAPFRGTSVSHEQYF. CDR3 bases: TGTGCCAGCAGAGCTCCATTTAGGGGAACTAGCGTGTCCCACGAGCAGTACTTC.

The chain joins TRBV4-1 to TRBJ1-1; D uncertain. There are 16 residues in the CDR3. V lost 4 bases to trimming and J lost 4 bases, with 19 bases between them. Per the germline V gene, CDR1 is MGHRA and CDR2 is YSYEKL. CDR3 region: CASSRSSPKHGTEAFF. CDR3 bases: TGCGCCAGCAGCCGGAGCTCACCAAAGCACGGCACTGAAGCTTTCTTT.

This rearrangement joins TRBV5-6 to TRBJ2-3; TRBD2 matches 10 bases. The V gene end was trimmed by 5 bases and the J gene end by 5 bases; junction bases not matched to a gene: 8. Looked up from germline, CDR1 is SGHDT and CDR2 is YYEEEE. The CDR3 totals 15 residues. The CDR3 loop is CASSQLAGWGDTQYF. The CDR3 DNA is TGTGCCAGCAGTCAACTAGCGGGATGGGGAGATACGCAGTATTTT.

V gene TRBV19 combines with J gene TRBJ1-5; D is ambiguous. The CDR3 runs to 15 residues. Trimming took off 2 bases at V and 3 bases at J, with 11 bases between the two ends. The germline CDR1 and CDR2 sequences are LNHDA and SQIVND (reference sequence). For the CDR3, the DNA is TGTGCCAGTAGTATACTAGAGACCTACAATCAGCCCCAGCATTTT. The encoded protein is CASSILETYNQPQHF.

This chain joins TRBV7-2 and TRBJ2-7; D is possibly TRBD1 (6 bases). Deletions cut 6 bases from V and 8 bases from J, with 20 bases between. Per germline, CDR1 SGHTA and CDR2 FQGNSA. The CDR3 has 14 amino acids. The CDR3 loop reads CASSYPGQITQQYF. CDR3 nucleotides: TGTGCCAGCAGTTACCCAGGACAGATTACGCAGCAGTACTTC.

This clone came up a few times. One junction end disagrees with the germline gene, perhaps due to a read error. The J gene is TRBJ2-2, the V gene TRBV4-2, with 8 bases matching TRBD2. The CDR3 is 15 amino acids. CDR1 LGHNA and CDR2 YNFKEQ come from the germline V gene. This chain's CDR3 is CASNQLAANTGELFF. Written as DNA, the CDR3 is TGTGCCAGCAACCAACTAGCGGCGAACACCGGGGAGCTGTTTTTT.

The V and J genes are TRBV7-9 and TRBJ2-2, with 8 bases lining up with TRBD1. The CDR3 has 15 amino acids. J lost 0 bases, V lost 6 bases, and 3 bases had no gene match. Germline V gene sequence: CDR1 SEHNR, CDR2 FQNEAQ (reference sequence). For the CDR3, the DNA is TGTGCCAGCAGTCGGACAGGGACGAACACCGGGGAGCTGTTTTTT. This translates into CASSRTGTNTGELFF.

This clone appeared once. The J gene is TRBJ1-3, the V gene TRBV10-2; D is ambiguous. The V gene's germline CDR1 is WSHSY and CDR2 SAAADI. This CDR3 has 13 residues. V was pared by 4 bases and J by 3 bases, with 7 bases between. The CDR3 reads CASSAGIGNTIYF. CDR3 coding DNA: TGCGCCAGCAGTGCCGGGATTGGAAACACCATATATTTT.

The gene calls are TRBV12-3 or TRBV12-4 and TRBJ1-5; unclear D gene. The CDR3 has 12 residues. Trimming removed 6 bases from V and 4 bases from J, with 7 bases in between. The CDR3, as DNA: TGTGCCAGCAGCTCTACGAATCAGCCCCAGCATTTT. Protein product: CASSSTNQPQHF.